This T cell receptor (beta chain) was identified during a study of cytomegalovirus exposure and HLA in healthy donors. Findings and limits, study-wide: Sequencing likely generated an artifact that appeared as a cluster of highly shared sequence variants. Associated with cytomegalovirus, according to the listing, were 150 to 200 TCR beta chains. The productive fraction for most TCR beta V segments was about 87% or about 30% in an earlier analysis. Rare sequences made up most TCRs, while some public TCRs were found in many donors.

V was trimmed by 0 bases and J by 9 bases, leaving 10 bases between them. The CDR3 runs 13 residues. CDR1 and CDR2 from the germline V gene are SGHRS and YFSETQ. Of note for this clone: The antigen remains undetermined.

The study ran its PCR with 60 Vbeta and 13 Jbeta primers. Some clones are missing from TCRdb's copy, which holds only in-frame ones; the method was immunoSEQ multiplex PCR. The sample shows roughly 140,000 clones, 64% of them seen only once. V and J are TRBV5-1 and TRBJ2-1; D is undetermined. The TCR originated in a woman in her 30s in good health and CMV-seropositive. The sample was PBMCs. The DNA of the CDR3 is TGCGCCAGCAGCTTGGTCGCGCCCACTGAGCAGTTCTTC. This gives the protein CASSLVAPTEQFF.